This record concerns one TCR beta chain sequence. What it binds is not known. The sample originates from a study of T cell responses to AZD1222 COVID-19 vaccine. CDR3 length: 13 residues. Germline V gene sequence: CDR1 LGHDT, CDR2 YNNKEL (reference sequence). V dropped 10 bases and J dropped 5; count of bases not matched to a gene: 7. Generated by immunoSEQ multiplex PCR, the TCRdb table keeps only in-frame clones and is missing some. Among approximately 42,000 clones, about nine tenths were seen once, and the ten largest hold 20% to 25%. General study points: There were mostly white British donors and more females than males, and clonal diversity was possibly underestimated. Regions 160-218 and 743-854 held dominance among vaccine-associated CD4 TCRs, which spanned spike. Two AZD1222 doses significantly raised spike-specific TCR breadth and depth over controls. Only after the peak T cell response were repertoires sampled.

The clonotype comes from an adult who received the AZD1222 COVID-19 vaccine. The sample was peripheral blood, taken 28 days after the second AZD1222 dose. The V gene is TRBV3-1 (or the pseudogene TRBV3-2), the J gene TRBJ2-2; TRBD2 matches at 7 bases. CDR3 nucleotide sequence: TGTGCCACCCTTAGGGAGGGTACCGGGGAGCTGTTTTTT. Residues: CATLREGTGELFF.